Sequencing of this T cell receptor (beta chain) was carried out in a study of T-cell memory formation after mild COVID-19. As for the study in general: TCR clusters were mostly confined to one donor each.

For this clonotype: The antigen is not known.

V was pared by 3 bases and J by 7 bases, with 12 bases of the junction left unmatched. The CDR3 is made up of 15 amino acids. CDR1 and CDR2 from the germline V gene are SGHRS and YFSETQ. The study, taken as a whole, reports: Pre-infection memory showed some responding clones, and this suggested that cross-reactive memory joined. Contracting clones from day 15 to 85 showed balanced CD4/CD8; later expanders favored CD4+. Most CD4+ clones that shrank were in CM and EM, while CD8+ ones turned up in EMRA.

TCRdb re-analysed the 5' RACE reads in MiXCR, keeping a single row per CDR3 protein. The data contain around 320,000 distinct CDR3 sequences, approximately 20% of them singletons. This TCR was recovered from a man between 18 and 35 years old who had mild COVID-19 (a few samples of this study predate the infection). Cell type and time point are not known. The rearrangement links TRBV5-1 to TRBJ2-7; 8 bases are a match to TRBD1. Source material: PBMCs or a T cell subset sorted from them (not recorded which). The chain's CDR3 is CASSWSGTGVWEQYF. DNA of the CDR3: TGCGCCAGCAGCTGGTCCGGGACAGGTGTTTGGGAGCAGTACTTC. Full variable domain (remainder filled in from reference TRBV5-1 and TRBJ2-7): KAGVTQTPRYLIKTRGQQVTLSCSPISGHRSVSWYQQTPGQGLQFLFEYFSETQRNKGNFPGRFSGRQFSNSRSEMNVSTLELGDSALYLCASSWSGTGVWEQYFGPGTRLTVT.